The clone carrying this T cell receptor (beta chain) has a single count. The data are from a study of T-cell memory formation after mild COVID-19. TCRdb analysed the 5' RACE reads with MiXCR anew, one entry per CDR3 protein. The data contain under 600,000 distinct CDR3 sequences, roughly 22% of them singletons. The specimen sequenced was PBMCs or a T cell subset sorted from them (not recorded which). The origin of this receptor is an adult woman who had mild COVID-19 (a few samples of this study predate the infection). Cell type and time point are not known.

CDR3 sequence (DNA): TGCAGTGCTTGGGAACCTAGCGGGAGTGCGGAGACCCAGTACTTC. It is translated as CSAWEPSGSAETQYF. The chain combines TRBV20-1 with TRBJ2-5; TRBD2 aligns across 10 bases. The CDR3 length is 15 residues. Germline V gene sequence: CDR1 DFQATT, CDR2 SNEGSKA (reference sequence). V was pared by 5 bases and J by 5 bases, with 11 bases of the junction left unmatched.